This T cell receptor beta chain was profiled in a study of T cells after yellow fever vaccination. Template switching with 5'RACE generated the TCR cDNA and added a universal primer site and UMIs. TCRdb independently ran MiXCR on the 5' RACE reads; one entry per CDR3 protein. The sample records 200,000 to 300,000 distinct CDR3 sequences, 6.5% to 8.5% being singletons. With respect to this clonotype: Antigen: not known.

Findings and limits, study-wide: Abundant clonotypes from the bulk population could get into FACS-sorted repertoires as contaminants. Subsequent to the booster, the majority of primary-vaccination clones reappeared (under 98% CD4, around 90% CD8).

The CDR3 consists of 16 residues. Germline CDR1 SGHTA, CDR2 FQGNSA. V lost 5 bases, J lost 6 bases, and 10 bases stayed unmatched. The chain carries TRBV7-2 and TRBJ2-1, with 10 bases identical to TRBD1. The sequence was collected from a man aged 25-40 years who received the YFV17D yellow fever vaccine. Source: CD4+ T cells sorted from PBMCs, taken 15 days after the yellow fever booster vaccination. CDR3 sequence (DNA): TGTGCCAGCAGCCCGCGGGACAGGGGATATCGCAATGAGCAGTTCTTC. Translated, it gives CASSPRDRGYRNEQFF.